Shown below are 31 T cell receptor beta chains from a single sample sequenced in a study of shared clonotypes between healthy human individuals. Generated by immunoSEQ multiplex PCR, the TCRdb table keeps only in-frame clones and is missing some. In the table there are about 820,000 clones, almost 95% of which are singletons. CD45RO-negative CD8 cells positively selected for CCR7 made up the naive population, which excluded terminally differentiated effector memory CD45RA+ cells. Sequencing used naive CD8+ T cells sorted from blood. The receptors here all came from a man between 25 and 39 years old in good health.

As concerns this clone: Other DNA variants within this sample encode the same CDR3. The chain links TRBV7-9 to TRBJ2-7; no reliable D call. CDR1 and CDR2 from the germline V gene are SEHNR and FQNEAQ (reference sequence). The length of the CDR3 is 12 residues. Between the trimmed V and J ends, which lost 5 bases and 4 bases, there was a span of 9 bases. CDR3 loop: CASSRTSYEQYF. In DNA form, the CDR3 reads TGTGCCAGCAGCCGGACCAGTTACGAGCAGTACTTC.

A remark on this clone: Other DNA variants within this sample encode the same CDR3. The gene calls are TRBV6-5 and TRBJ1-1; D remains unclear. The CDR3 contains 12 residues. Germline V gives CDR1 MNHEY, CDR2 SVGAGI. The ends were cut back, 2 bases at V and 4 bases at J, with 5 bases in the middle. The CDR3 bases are TGTGCCAGCAGTTACGGTAGCACTGAAGCTTTCTTT. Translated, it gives CASSYGSTEAFF.

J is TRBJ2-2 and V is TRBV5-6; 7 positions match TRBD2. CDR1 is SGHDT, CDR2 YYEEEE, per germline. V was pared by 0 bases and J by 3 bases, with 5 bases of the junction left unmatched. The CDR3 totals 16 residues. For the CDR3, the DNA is TGTGCCAGCAGCTTGGGCGGGAGAGGCTACACCGGGGAGCTGTTTTTT. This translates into CASSLGGRGYTGELFF.

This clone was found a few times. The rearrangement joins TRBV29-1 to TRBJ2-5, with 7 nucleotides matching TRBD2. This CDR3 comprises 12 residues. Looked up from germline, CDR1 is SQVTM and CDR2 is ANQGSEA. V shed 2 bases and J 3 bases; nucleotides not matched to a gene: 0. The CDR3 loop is CSVELAEETQYF. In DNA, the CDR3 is TGCAGCGTTGAACTAGCGGAAGAGACCCAGTACTTC.

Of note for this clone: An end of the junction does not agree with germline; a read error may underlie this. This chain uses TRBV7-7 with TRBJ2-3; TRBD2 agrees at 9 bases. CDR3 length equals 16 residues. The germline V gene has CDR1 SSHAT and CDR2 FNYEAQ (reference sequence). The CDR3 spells CASSPGAGGPTDTQYF. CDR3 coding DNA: TGTGCTAGCAGCCCAGGCGCGGGAGGGCCTACAGATACGCAGTATTTT. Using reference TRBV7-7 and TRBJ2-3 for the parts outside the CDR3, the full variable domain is GAGVSQSPRYKVTKRGQDVTLRCDPISSHATLYWYQQALGQGPEFLTYFNYEAQPDKSGLPSDRFSAERPEGSISTLTIQRTEQRDSAMYRCASSPGAGGPTDTQYFGPGTRLTVL.

CDR3 loop: CASSGGGYTEAFF. CDR3 nucleotide sequence: TGTGCCAGCAGCGGAGGGGGCTACACTGAAGCTTTCTTT. The V gene is TRBV7-9, the J gene TRBJ1-1; 7 nucleotides agree with TRBD1. Germline CDR1 SEHNR, CDR2 FQNEAQ (reference sequence). This CDR3 contains 13 residues. The trim removed 5 bases at V and 3 bases at J, leaving 3 bases unmatched.

The CDR3 here is CASSLATGGLYEQYF. Written as DNA, the CDR3 is TGTGCCAGCAGCTTGGCGACAGGGGGCCTGTACGAGCAGTACTTC. The rearrangement joins TRBV5-5 to TRBJ2-7; 10 bases map to TRBD1. V dropped 0 bases and J dropped 4; count of bases not matched to a gene: 4. CDR1 is SGHKS, CDR2 YYEKEE, per germline (reference sequence). This CDR3 comprises 15 residues. The whole variable domain, remainder taken from reference TRBV5-5 and TRBJ2-7, is DAGVTQSPTHLIKTRGQQVTLRCSPISGHKSVSWYQQVLGQGPQFIFQYYEKEERGRGNFPDRFSARQFPNYSSELNVNALLLGDSALYLCASSLATGGLYEQYFGPGTRLTVT.

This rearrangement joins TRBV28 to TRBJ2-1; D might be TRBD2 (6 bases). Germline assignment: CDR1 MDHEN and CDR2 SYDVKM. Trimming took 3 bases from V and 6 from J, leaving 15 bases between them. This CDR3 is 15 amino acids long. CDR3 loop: CASSLPPIGGNEQFF. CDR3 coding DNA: TGTGCCAGCAGTTTGCCTCCGATCGGGGGCAATGAGCAGTTCTTC.

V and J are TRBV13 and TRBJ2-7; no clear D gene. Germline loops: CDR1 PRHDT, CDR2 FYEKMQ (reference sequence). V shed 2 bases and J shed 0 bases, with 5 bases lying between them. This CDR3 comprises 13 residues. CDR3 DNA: TGTGCCAGCAGCTTATGGTCCTCCTACGAGCAGTACTTC. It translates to CASSLWSSYEQYF.

CDR3 bases: TGTGCCAGCAGTTTATCGAACGGACGGGAGCAGTTCTTC. Amino acids: CASSLSNGREQFF. The chain has TRBV27 and TRBJ2-1; D gene ambiguous. This CDR3 comprises 13 residues. V was cut by 0 bases and J by 10 bases, with 10 bases left in between. The germline V gene has CDR1 MNHEY and CDR2 SMNVEV (reference sequence).

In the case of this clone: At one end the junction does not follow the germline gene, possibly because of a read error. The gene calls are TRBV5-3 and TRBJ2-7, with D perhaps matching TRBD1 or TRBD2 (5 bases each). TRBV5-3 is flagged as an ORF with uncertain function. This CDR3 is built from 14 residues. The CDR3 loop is CASSSGTISYEQYF. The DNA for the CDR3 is TGTGCCAGCAGCTCTGGGACCATCTCATACGAGCAGTACTTC.

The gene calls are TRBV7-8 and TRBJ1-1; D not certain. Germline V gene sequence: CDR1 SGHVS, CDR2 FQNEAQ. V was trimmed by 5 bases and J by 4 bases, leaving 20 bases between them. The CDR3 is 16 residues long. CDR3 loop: CASSPAQAISPTEAFF. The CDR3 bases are TGTGCCAGCAGCCCCGCGCAGGCGATCTCTCCCACTGAAGCTTTCTTT.

The CDR3 bases are TGTGCCAGCAGCCCGAGTGGGCAGGGGGCGATGGAAAAACTGTTTTTT. It yields the protein CASSPSGQGAMEKLFF. V and J are TRBV7-9 and TRBJ1-4; the match to TRBD1 covers 8 bases. The trim removed 5 bases at V and 8 bases at J, leaving 13 bases unmatched. The CDR3 loop spans 16 amino acids. Germline V gives CDR1 SEHNR, CDR2 FQNEAQ (reference sequence).

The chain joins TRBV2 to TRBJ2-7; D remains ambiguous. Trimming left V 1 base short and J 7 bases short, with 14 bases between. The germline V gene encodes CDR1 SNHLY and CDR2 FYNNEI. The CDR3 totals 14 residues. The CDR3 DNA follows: TGTGCCAGCAGTGAAGGGCTATTAGGGTTTGAGCAGTACTTC. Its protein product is CASSEGLLGFEQYF.

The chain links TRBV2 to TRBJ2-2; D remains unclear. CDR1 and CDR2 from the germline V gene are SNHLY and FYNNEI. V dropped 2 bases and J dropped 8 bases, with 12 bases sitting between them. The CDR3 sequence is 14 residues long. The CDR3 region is CASSETPGRGELFF. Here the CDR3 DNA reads TGTGCCAGCAGTGAAACCCCGGGCAGGGGGGAGCTGTTTTTT.

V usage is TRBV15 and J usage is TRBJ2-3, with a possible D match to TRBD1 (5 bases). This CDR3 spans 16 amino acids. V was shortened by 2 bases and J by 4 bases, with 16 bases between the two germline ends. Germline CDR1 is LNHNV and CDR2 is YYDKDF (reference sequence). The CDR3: CATSRRPSGASDTQYF. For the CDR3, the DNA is TGTGCCACCAGCAGACGTCCGTCTGGGGCATCAGATACGCAGTATTTT.

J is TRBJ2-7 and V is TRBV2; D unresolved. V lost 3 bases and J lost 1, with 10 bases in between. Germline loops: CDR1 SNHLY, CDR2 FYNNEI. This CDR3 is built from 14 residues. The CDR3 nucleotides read TGTGCCAGCAGTGATTTGGGTTCTTCCTACGAGCAGTACTTC. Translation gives CASSDLGSSYEQYF.

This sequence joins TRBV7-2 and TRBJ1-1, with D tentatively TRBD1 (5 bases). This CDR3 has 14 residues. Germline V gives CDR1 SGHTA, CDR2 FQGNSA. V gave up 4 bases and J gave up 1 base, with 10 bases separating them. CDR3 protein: CASSYGTGNTEAFF. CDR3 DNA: TGTGCCAGCAGCTACGGGACTGGGAACACTGAAGCTTTCTTT.

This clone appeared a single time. CDR3 nucleotides: TGTGCCAGCAGCCCGGGGACTAGCGGGGGCGATGAGCAGTTCTTC. Translating it yields CASSPGTSGGDEQFF. This chain joins TRBV7-3 and TRBJ2-1, with 14 bases fitting TRBD2. CDR3 length: 15 amino acids. Trimming cost V 5 bases and J 8 bases; bases outside gene matches: 5. CDR1 is SGHTA and CDR2 is FQGTGA in the germline V gene. Full variable domain (remainder filled in from reference TRBV7-3 and TRBJ2-1): GAGVSQTPSNKVTEKGKYVELRCDPISGHTALYWYRQSLGQGPEFLIYFQGTGAADDSGLPNDRFFAVRPEGSVSTLKIQRTERGDSAVYLCASSPGTSGGDEQFFGPGTRLTVL.

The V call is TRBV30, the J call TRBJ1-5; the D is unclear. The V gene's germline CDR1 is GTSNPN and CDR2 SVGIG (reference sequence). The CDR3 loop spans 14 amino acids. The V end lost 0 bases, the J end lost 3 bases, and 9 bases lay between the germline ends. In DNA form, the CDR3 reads TGTGCCTGGAGTGTAGACGGACTCAATCAGCCCCAGCATTTT. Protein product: CAWSVDGLNQPQHF.

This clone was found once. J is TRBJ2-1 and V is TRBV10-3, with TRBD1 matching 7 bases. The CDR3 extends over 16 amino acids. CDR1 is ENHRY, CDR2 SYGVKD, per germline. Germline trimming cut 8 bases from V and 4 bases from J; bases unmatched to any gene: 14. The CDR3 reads CAIRSETGLVYNEQFF. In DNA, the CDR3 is TGTGCCATCCGGTCGGAGACAGGGCTGGTGTACAATGAGCAGTTCTTC.

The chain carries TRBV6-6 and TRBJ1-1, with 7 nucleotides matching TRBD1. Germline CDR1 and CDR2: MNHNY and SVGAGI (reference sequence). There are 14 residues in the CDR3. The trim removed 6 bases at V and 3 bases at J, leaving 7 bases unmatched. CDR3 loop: CASSLLTGDTEAFF. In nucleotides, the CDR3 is TGTGCCAGCAGCCTACTTACAGGGGACACTGAAGCTTTCTTT.

The CDR3 is CARGAGGSPGELFF. CDR3 sequence (DNA): TGTGCCCGGGGGGCAGGGGGAAGTCCCGGGGAGCTGTTTTTT. V and J are TRBV2 and TRBJ2-2; D is tentatively TRBD1 or TRBD2 (7 bases each). Per the germline V gene, CDR1 is SNHLY and CDR2 is FYNNEI. This CDR3 contains 14 residues. Trimming took off 11 bases at V and 6 bases at J, with 19 bases between the two ends.

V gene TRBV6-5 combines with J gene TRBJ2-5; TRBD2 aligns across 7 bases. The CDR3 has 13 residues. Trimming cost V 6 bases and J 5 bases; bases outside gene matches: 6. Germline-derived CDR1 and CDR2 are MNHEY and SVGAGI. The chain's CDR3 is CASRPGGSETQYF. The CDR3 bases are TGTGCCAGCAGACCCGGGGGGTCGGAGACCCAGTACTTC.

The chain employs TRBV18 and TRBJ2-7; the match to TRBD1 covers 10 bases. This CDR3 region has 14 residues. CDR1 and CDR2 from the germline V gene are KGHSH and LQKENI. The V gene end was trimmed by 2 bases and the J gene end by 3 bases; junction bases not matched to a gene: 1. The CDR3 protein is CASSPGDRGYEQYF. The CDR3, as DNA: TGTGCCAGCTCACCAGGGGACAGGGGCTACGAGCAGTACTTC.

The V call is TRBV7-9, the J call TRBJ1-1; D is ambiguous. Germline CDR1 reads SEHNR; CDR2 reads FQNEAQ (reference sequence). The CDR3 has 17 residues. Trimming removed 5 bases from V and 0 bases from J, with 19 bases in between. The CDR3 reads CASSTEELTDMNTEAFF. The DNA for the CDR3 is TGTGCCAGCAGCACTGAAGAATTAACCGACATGAACACTGAAGCTTTCTTT.

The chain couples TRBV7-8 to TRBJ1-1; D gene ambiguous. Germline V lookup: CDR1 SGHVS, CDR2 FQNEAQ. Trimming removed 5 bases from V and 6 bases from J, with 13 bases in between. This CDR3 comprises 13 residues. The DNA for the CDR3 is TGTGCCAGCAGCCCAGTTGATTTTGCTGAAGCTTTCTTT. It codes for CASSPVDFAEAFF.

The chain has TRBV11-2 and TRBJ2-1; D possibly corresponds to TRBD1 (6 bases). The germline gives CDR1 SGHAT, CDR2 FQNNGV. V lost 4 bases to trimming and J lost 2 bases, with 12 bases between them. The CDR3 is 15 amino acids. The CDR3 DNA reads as TGTGCCAGCAGCTCCAGGACAGCAACCTACAATGAGCAGTTCTTC. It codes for CASSSRTATYNEQFF.

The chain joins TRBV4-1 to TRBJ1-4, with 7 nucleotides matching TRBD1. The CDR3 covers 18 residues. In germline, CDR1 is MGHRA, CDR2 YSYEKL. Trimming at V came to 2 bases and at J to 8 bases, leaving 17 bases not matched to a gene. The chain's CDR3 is CASSQRQGTRYNEEKLFF. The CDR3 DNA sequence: TGCGCCAGCAGCCAACGACAGGGAACGAGATATAATGAGGAAAAACTGTTTTTT.

The CDR3 reads CSVQGLTSYEQYF. In DNA form, the CDR3 reads TGCAGCGTTCAAGGACTGACGTCCTACGAGCAGTACTTC. V is TRBV29-1 and J is TRBJ2-7; a weak D match, TRBD2 (5 bases). The CDR3 has 13 amino acids. The ends were cut back, 5 bases at V and 1 base at J, with 12 bases in the middle. CDR1 is SQVTM, CDR2 ANQGSEA, per germline.

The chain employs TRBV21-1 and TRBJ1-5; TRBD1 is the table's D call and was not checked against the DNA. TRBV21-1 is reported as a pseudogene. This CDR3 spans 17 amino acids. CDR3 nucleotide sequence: TGTGCCAGCAGCAAAGAGGAGGGACAGGGGGGCAATCAGCCCCAGCATTTT. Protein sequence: CASSKEEGQGGNQPQHF.